This T cell receptor (beta chain) was retrieved from a study of Ad26.COV2.S vaccination and SARS-CoV-2 variants. Treatment described: approximately 18 received Ad26.COV2.S at low or high dose, single or two shots; several received placebo; per-sample allocation not given. Sampling took place 63 days after the first vaccine or placebo injection. The data were produced by immunoSEQ multiplex PCR, yet TCRdb's version contains in-frame clones alone and is incomplete. There are around 340,000 clones in the sample; less than 90% occur only once, and around 10% lies in the top ten. Germline V gene lookup returns CDR1 SNHLY and CDR2 FYNNEI. CDR3 size: 15 residues. In the case of this clone: A junction end diverges from the germline sequence, so it may reflect a read error. Other nucleotide sequences in the sample specify the same CDR3.

J is TRBJ2-7 and V is TRBV2; TRBD1 matches at 7 bases. The TCR was taken from a person aged 18-65 years who received the Ad26.COV2.S COVID-19 vaccine or a placebo. The sample in question was peripheral blood, obtained in a trial of Ad26.COV2.S vaccine versus placebo. The CDR3 protein is CASSDLPGQSYEQYF. CDR3 coding DNA: TGTGCCAGCAGTGACCTTCCGGGACAGAGTTACGAGCAATACTTC. Variable domain in full (rest from reference TRBV2 and TRBJ2-7): EPEVTQTPSHQVTQMGQEVILRCVPISNHLYFYWYRQILGQKVEFLVSFYNNEISEKSEIFDDQFSVERPDGSNFTLKIRSTKLEDSAMYFCASSDLPGQSYEQYFGPGTRLTVT.